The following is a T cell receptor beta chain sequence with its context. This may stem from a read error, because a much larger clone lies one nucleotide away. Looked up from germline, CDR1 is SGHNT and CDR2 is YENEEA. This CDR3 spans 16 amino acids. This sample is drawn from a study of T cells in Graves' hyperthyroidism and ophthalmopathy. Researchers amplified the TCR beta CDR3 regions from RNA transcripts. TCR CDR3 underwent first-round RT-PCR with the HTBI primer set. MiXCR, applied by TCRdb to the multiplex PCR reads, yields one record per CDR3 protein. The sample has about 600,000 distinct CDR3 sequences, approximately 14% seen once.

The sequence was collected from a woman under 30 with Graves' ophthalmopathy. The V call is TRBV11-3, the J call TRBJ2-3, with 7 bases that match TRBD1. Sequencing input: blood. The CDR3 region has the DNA TGTACCAGCAGCTTAGGACAGGATTTATCCACAGATACGCAGTATTTT. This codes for CTSSLGQDLSTDTQYF.